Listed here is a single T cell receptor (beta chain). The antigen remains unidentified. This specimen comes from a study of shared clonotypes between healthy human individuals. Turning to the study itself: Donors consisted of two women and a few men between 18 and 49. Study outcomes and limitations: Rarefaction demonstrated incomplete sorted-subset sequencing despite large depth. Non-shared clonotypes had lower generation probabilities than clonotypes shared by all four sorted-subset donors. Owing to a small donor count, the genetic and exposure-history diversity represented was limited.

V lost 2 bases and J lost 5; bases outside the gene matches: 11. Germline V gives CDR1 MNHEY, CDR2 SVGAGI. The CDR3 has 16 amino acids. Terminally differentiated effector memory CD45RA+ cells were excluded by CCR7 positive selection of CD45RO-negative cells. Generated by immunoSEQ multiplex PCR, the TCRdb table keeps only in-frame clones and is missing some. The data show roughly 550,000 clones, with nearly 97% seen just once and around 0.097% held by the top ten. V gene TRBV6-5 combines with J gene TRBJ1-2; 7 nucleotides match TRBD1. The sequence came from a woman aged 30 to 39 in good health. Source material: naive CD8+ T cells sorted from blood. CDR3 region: CASSYSLSGGRYGYTF. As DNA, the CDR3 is TGTGCCAGCAGTTACAGTTTGTCAGGGGGAAGATATGGCTACACCTTC.